A selection of T cell receptor beta chains follows, all from one sample in a study of cytomegalovirus exposure and HLA in healthy donors. Method: immunoSEQ multiplex PCR; TCRdb's copy keeps in-frame clones and lacks some. Of 130,000 to 150,000 clones in the sample, about 90% were seen once. The sample consisted of PBMCs. These receptors were taken from a man younger than 35 in good health and CMV-seronegative. The CDR3 runs from the conserved cysteine through the conserved F or W. Each record gives: D gene, V gene, J gene, clone size, CDR3 protein, CDR3 DNA. D genes are given only for firm matches. Clone sizes are given selectively: once, few, many, or a class where the clone is expanded.

D: NA
V: TRBV9
J: TRBJ2-1
size: NA
CDR3: CASSVSQGTYNEQFF
DNA: TGTGCCAGCAGCGTAAGCCAGGGGACCTACAATGAGCAGTTCTTC

D: TRBD2
V: TRBV28
J: TRBJ2-1
size: NA
CDR3: CATASGRSYNEQFF
DNA: TGTGCTACCGCTAGCGGACGCTCCTACAATGAGCAGTTCTTC

D: NA
V: TRBV9
J: TRBJ2-3
size: NA
CDR3: CASSPGDWSYTDTQYF
DNA: TGTGCCAGCAGCCCTGGCGACTGGTCTTACACAGATACGCAGTATTTT

D: NA
V: TRBV6-1
J: TRBJ2-3
size: NA
CDR3: CASSVPQGYDKGDTQYF
DNA: TGTGCCAGCAGTGTCCCTCAGGGGTACGATAAAGGGGATACGCAGTATTTT

D: TRBD2
V: TRBV7-9
J: TRBJ2-2
size: NA
CDR3: CASSPPAGGSAGELFF
DNA: TGTGCCAGCAGCCCCCCGGCAGGCGGGAGTGCCGGGGAGCTGTTTTTT

D: TRBD1
V: TRBV19
J: TRBJ2-2
size: NA
CDR3: CASSTRTGPAGELFF
DNA: TGTGCCAGTAGTACTCGGACAGGACCCGCCGGGGAGCTGTTTTTT

D: NA
V: TRBV18
J: TRBJ2-7
size: few
CDR3: CASSPPDRGEQYF
DNA: TGTGCCAGCTCACCACCGGATCGCGGCGAGCAGTACTTC

D: TRBD1
V: TRBV7-2
J: TRBJ1-2
size: NA
CDR3: CASSFQTQGYGYTF
DNA: TGTGCCAGCAGCTTCCAAACACAGGGGTATGGCTACACCTTC

D: TRBD1
V: TRBV25-1
J: TRBJ1-1
size: NA
CDR3: CASSPTGENTEAFF
DNA: TGTGCCAGCAGCCCGACAGGGGAGAACACTGAAGCTTTCTTT

D: NA
V: TRBV7-2
J: TRBJ1-6
size: NA
CDR3: CASSPWTLAGDSPLHF
DNA: TGTGCCAGCAGCCCGTGGACTCTCGCCGGAGATTCACCCCTCCACTTT

D: NA
V: TRBV2
J: TRBJ2-1
size: once
CDR3: CASRSRWRRVAYNEQFF
DNA: TGTGCCAGCAGGTCTAGGTGGAGGAGGGTGGCATACAATGAGCAGTTCTTC

D: NA
V: TRBV7-8
J: TRBJ2-7
size: NA
CDR3: CASSPPYPSYEQYF
DNA: TGTGCCAGCAGCCCACCCTATCCCTCCTACGAGCAGTACTTC

D: NA
V: TRBV30
J: TRBJ1-1
size: once
CDR3: CAWNWRRNTEAFF
DNA: TGTGCCTGGAATTGGCGGAGGAACACTGAAGCTTTCTTT

D: TRBD2
V: TRBV10-3
J: TRBJ2-2
size: NA
CDR3: CAISESGLAGWSGELFF
DNA: TGTGCCATCAGTGAGTCCGGACTAGCGGGATGGTCCGGGGAGCTGTTTTTT

D: NA
V: TRBV5-4
J: TRBJ1-3
size: NA
CDR3: CAVRGSGNTIYF
DNA: TGTGCCGTGCGGGGGTCTGGAAACACCATATATTTT

D: NA
V: TRBV5-4
J: TRBJ2-7
size: NA
CDR3: CASSPPQSYEQYF
DNA: TGTGCCAGCAGCCCCCCCCAGTCCTACGAGCAGTACTTC